This T cell receptor (beta chain) is from a study of regulatory T cells in long-lasting Graves disease. Relying on iRepertoire HTBI primers and Arm-PCR of CDR3 regions, the team built TCR beta libraries. Each CDR3 protein is one row after TCRdb ran MiXCR on the multiplex PCR reads. This table has 500,000 to 700,000 distinct CDR3 sequences, 25% to 35% appearing once. The sample's time point: persistent/refractory GD, antithyroid drugs over 5 years with positive TRAb. Extracted RNA from PBMCs served as the source of the TCR library. Under American Thyroid Association guidelines, Graves' disease was diagnosed. Specimen: peripheral blood mononuclear cells (PBMCs), collected when the disease was refractory, from a patient treated with antithyroid drugs. This TCR derives from a female donor with Graves disease.

The CDR3 sequence: CSARDGDSPLHF. CDR3 in DNA: TGCAGCGCCCGGGACGGAGATTCACCCCTCCACTTT. The chain is built from TRBV20-1 and TRBJ1-6, with D maybe TRBD1 (5 bases). CDR3 length: 12 amino acids. Germline loops: CDR1 DFQATT, CDR2 SNEGSKA (reference sequence).